Listed below are T cell receptor beta chains from one sample, sequenced in a study of cytotoxic CD8 clonotypes in ibrutinib-treated CLL. The assay was immunoSEQ multiplex PCR, and TCRdb's table has in-frame clones only and misses some. The repertoire holds over 120,000 clones, with approximately 81% as singletons. The source was PBMCs, collected after 12 months of ibrutinib treatment. The receptors come from a human donor with chronic lymphocytic leukemia. The CDR3 runs from the conserved cysteine through the conserved F or W. A D gene is named only where the DNA matches it firmly. Expanded clones get a size class; other rows say once, few or many, or leave the size out.

CDR3 | size | J | V | D
CASSLGTSGITTGELFF | . | TRBJ2-2 | TRBV7-6 | TRBD2
CASSEGLAGVGAYNEQFF | . | TRBJ2-1 | TRBV10-1 | TRBD2
CASSHWAGTENNEQFF | . | TRBJ2-1 | TRBV4-3 | TRBD1
CASRYGGSYEQYF | . | TRBJ2-7 | TRBV7-9 | .
CASSPRPGLAGNEQYF | . | TRBJ2-7 | TRBV7-9 | TRBD2
CASSLAGIVYGYTF | . | TRBJ1-2 | TRBV7-2 | .
CASSLIIRGRDKQPYEQYF | . | TRBJ2-7 | TRBV7-6 | .
CASSVGVGGNGETQYF | . | TRBJ2-5 | TRBV9 | .
CASSQAGLAGREQYF | . | TRBJ2-7 | TRBV14 | TRBD2
CASSFSSGEETQYF | . | TRBJ2-5 | TRBV9 | .
CASSLSPGRNEQYF | . | TRBJ2-7 | TRBV27 | TRBD2
CASSYSTGYGYGYTF | . | TRBJ1-2 | TRBV6-5 | .
CASNTHPNSNQPQHF | . | TRBJ1-5 | TRBV19 | .
CASSLGSWTMNTEAFF | . | TRBJ1-1 | TRBV5-4 | .
CASSPLVGSVLGYTF | . | TRBJ1-2 | TRBV7-2 | .
CASSVVGDSGYTF | few | TRBJ1-2 | TRBV9 | .
CASSLDRRADEQYF | few | TRBJ2-7 | TRBV5-1 | .
CSVVIAVNPYEQYF | . | TRBJ2-7 | TRBV29-1 | .
CASRYTRNSYEQYF | . | TRBJ2-7 | TRBV6-5 | .
CASSHIGLWGENYGYTF | . | TRBJ1-2 | TRBV4-2 | .
CASSPRTSGIYEQYF | . | TRBJ2-7 | TRBV9 | TRBD2
CASTNGPSAVGELFF | . | TRBJ2-2 | TRBV25-1 | .
CASSVGRFSYNEQFF | once | TRBJ2-1 | TRBV5-4 | .
CASSQDDSNSGNTIYF | . | TRBJ1-3 | TRBV14 | .
CASSFNDRPNEAFF | . | TRBJ1-1 | TRBV27 | .